This T cell receptor (beta chain) came from a study of T cell responses to AZD1222 COVID-19 vaccine. Findings of the study overall: Spike-specific TCR breadth and depth grew following two AZD1222 doses. The study identified only a handful of AZD1222 recipients as seropositive at baseline. It was only after the peak T cell response that any repertoires were sampled. The donors showed a predominance of white British ancestry and of females, with possible underestimation of clonal diversity.

Points on this clone: Its antigen is undetermined.

Losses at the gene ends were 7 bases for V and 2 bases for J; bases not matched to a gene: 1. The germline V gene has CDR1 SNHLY and CDR2 FYNNEI. This CDR3 has 13 residues. Libraries were prepared by immunoSEQ multiplex PCR; TCRdb keeps only in-frame clonotypes and omits some of them. This sample carries some 170,000 clones, 90% to 95% of them seen once, and the ten largest clones take about 1%. Material: peripheral blood, obtained 28 days after the second dose of the MenACWY control vaccine. V gene TRBV2 combines with J gene TRBJ1-2, with 10 nucleotides matching TRBD1. The receptor was derived from an adult who received the MenACWY meningococcal vaccine as a control. CDR3 protein: CASMGQGNYGYTF. CDR3 DNA: TGTGCCAGCATGGGACAGGGGAACTATGGCTACACCTTC.